This TCR beta chain was retrieved from a study of PD-L1 blockade in urothelial cancer. The time point denotes: peripheral blood 6 weeks after treatment start. Patients' cancers were locally advanced or metastatic urothelial carcinomas. V lost 5 bases and J 5 bases, leaving 12 bases between the germline ends. Germline CDR1 is PRHDT and CDR2 is FYEKMQ (reference sequence). The CDR3 sequence is 13 residues long. Assay used: immunoSEQ multiplex PCR; TCRdb lists only in-frame clones, some missing. The sample holds approximately 40,000 clones, less than 90% seen once. The sequences come from PBMCs, collected around atezolizumab (anti-PD-L1) treatment. The genes are TRBV13 and TRBJ1-1, with TRBD1 as a possible D gene (6 bases). This clonotype was obtained from a man between 60 and 75 years old with urothelial cancer. The CDR3 DNA follows: TGTGCCAGCAGCCCCGGACAGTGGACTGAAGCTTTCTTT. This gives the protein CASSPGQWTEAFF.